The following is a T cell receptor beta chain sequence with its context. Its antigen is not identified. A much larger clone lies a single base off, so this may be a read error. This entry belongs to a study of blood T cells in healthy people across ages. Findings and caveats of the study: Naive CD4+ cells and diversity were both higher in long-lived donors than in aged donors. The recorded TCR beta diversity per million T cells decreased in a roughly linear manner with age.

With a J-beta primer mix and a sample-barcoded 5' primer, a second PCR ran 7 to 11 cycles. Each cDNA molecule was tagged by a template-switch adaptor that had 12 random nucleotides. TCRdb used MiXCR to reprocess the 5' RACE reads, holding one entry per CDR3 protein. The top ten hold approximately 12% of the sample, which has hundreds of thousands of distinct CDR3 sequences, more than 45% seen once. Trimming took 3 bases from V and 9 from J, leaving 9 bases between them. Germline V gene sequence: CDR1 LGHDT, CDR2 YNNKEL (reference sequence). The CDR3 spans 12 residues. PBMCs, at least 6.5 million per sample, were isolated.

The V and J genes are TRBV3-1 and TRBJ2-1, with D perhaps TRBD2 (6 bases). Sequencing used blood. This TCR was recovered from a woman older than 75 in good health. CDR3: CASSHPGGEQFF. CDR3 bases: TGTGCCAGCAGCCACCCCGGGGGTGAGCAGTTCTTC.